One and the same sample provided the 32 T cell receptor beta chains below, sequenced in a study of T cells in Graves' hyperthyroidism and ophthalmopathy. From RNA transcripts, TCR beta CDR3 regions were amplified. First-round RT-PCR of the TCR CDR3 relied on the HTBI primer set. TCRdb recomputed calls from the multiplex PCR reads with MiXCR, one row per CDR3 protein. The sample includes 310,000 or so distinct CDR3 sequences, 15% to 20% seen only once; the top ten take about 50%. Sequenced input: blood. These receptors all stem from a woman aged 60-70 years with Graves' ophthalmopathy.

Many counts were recorded for this clonotype. The chain has TRBV18 and TRBJ1-1; D ambiguous. CDR1 is KGHSH, CDR2 LQKENI, per germline. Trimming removed 0 bases from V and 6 bases from J, with 8 bases in between. This CDR3 comprises 13 residues. Written as DNA, the CDR3 is TGTGCCAGCTCACCACCAGGAGGCCCTGAAGCTTTCTTT. It translates to CASSPPGGPEAFF. Supplemented by reference TRBV18 and TRBJ1-1, the full variable domain reads NAGVMQNPRHLVRRRGQEARLRCSPMKGHSHVYWYRQLPEEGLKFMVYLQKENIIDESGMPKERFSAEFPKEGPSILRIQQVVRGDSAAYFCASSPPGGPEAFFGQGTRLTVV.

This clonotype was observed a handful of times. J is TRBJ2-5 and V is TRBV5-1; no clear D gene. The CDR3 is 15 residues long. The germline CDR1 and CDR2 sequences are SGHRS and YFSETQ. Trimming stripped 0 bases from V and 2 bases from J, with 11 bases between. CDR3 DNA: TGCGCCAGCAGCTTGGAACCTAGTATGCAAGAGACCCAGTACTTC. It is translated as CASSLEPSMQETQYF. The complete variable domain, with remaining parts taken from reference TRBV5-1 and TRBJ2-5, reads KAGVTQTPRYLIKTRGQQVTLSCSPISGHRSVSWYQQTPGQGLQFLFEYFSETQRNKGNFPGRFSGRQFSNSRSEMNVSTLELGDSALYLCASSLEPSMQETQYFGPGTRLLVL.

This chain links TRBV4-3 with TRBJ2-7; 7 bases agree with TRBD1. This CDR3 has 15 amino acids. The germline V gene encodes CDR1 LGHNA and CDR2 YSLEER. J gave up 2 bases and V 1 base, and 5 bases lay outside the gene matches. The CDR3 DNA reads TGCGCCAGCAGCCAAGCAGCCGGGACAGCCTACGAGCAGTACTTC. Protein sequence: CASSQAAGTAYEQYF.

The J gene is TRBJ2-1, the V gene TRBV28, with TRBD2 matching over 11 bases. This CDR3 has 16 amino acids. Trimming removed 6 bases from V and 6 bases from J; junction bases left unmatched: 10. Germline CDR1 is MDHEN and CDR2 is SYDVKM. DNA for the CDR3: TGTGCCAGCAGCATCGCTGGACTAGCGGGCGGCAATGAGCAGTTCTTC. It translates to CASSIAGLAGGNEQFF.

This clonotype was counted ten times or more. The rearrangement uses TRBV11-1 and TRBJ2-1; no firm D call. The CDR3 covers 15 residues. Trimming removed 4 bases at V and 7 bases at J, with 17 bases between. CDR1 and CDR2 (germline): SGHAT, FQDESV (reference sequence). CDR3 bases: TGTGCCAGCAGCTCCCAACACCCCGTAGTTAATGAGCAGTTCTTC. Its protein is CASSSQHPVVNEQFF.

Turning to this clonotype: A much larger clone sits a single nucleotide away, making a read error possible. The V and J genes are TRBV29-1 and TRBJ2-5, with D unresolved. Trimming took off 4 bases at V and 5 bases at J, with 14 bases between the two ends. The CDR3 runs 13 residues. The germline V gene has CDR1 SQVTM and CDR2 ANQGSEA. The CDR3 region is CSVGAFGEETQYF. As DNA, the CDR3 is TGCAGCGTTGGGGCCTTTGGTGAGGAGACCCAGTACTTC.

This clonotype was recorded at least ten times. V usage is TRBV7-6 and J usage is TRBJ2-7, with a tentative D call TRBD2 (5 bases). Germline V CDR1 and CDR2: SGHVS, FNYEAQ. V shed 5 bases and J shed 0 bases, with 14 bases lying between them. CDR3 length: 15 residues. CDR3: CASSQEVGSSYEQYF. The CDR3, as DNA: TGTGCCAGCAGCCAAGAAGTGGGGAGCTCCTACGAGCAGTACTTC.

The J gene is TRBJ2-3, the V gene TRBV28; 8 bases are a match to TRBD1. The CDR3 loop spans 15 amino acids. J lost 3 bases, V lost 7 bases, and 9 bases had no gene match. Germline V gene data show CDR1 as MDHEN and CDR2 as SYDVKM. The CDR3 nucleotides read TGTGCCAGCAATATGGACAGGGAAGTAACAGATACGCAGTATTTT. Translated, it gives CASNMDREVTDTQYF. Drawing the rest from reference TRBV28 and TRBJ2-3, the complete variable domain is DVKVTQSSRYLVKRTGEKVFLECVQDMDHENMFWYRQDPGLGLRLIYFSYDVKMKEKGDIPEGYSVSREKKERFSLILESASTNQTSMYLCASNMDREVTDTQYFGPGTRLTVL.

The chain uses TRBV4-3 and TRBJ2-3; weak D call: TRBD2 (6 bases). This CDR3 has 20 residues. The germline V gene has CDR1 LGHNA and CDR2 YSLEER. Trimming took off 1 base at V and 2 bases at J, with 25 bases between the two ends. The CDR3 is CASSQGRVWFGAGPTDTQYF. CDR3 DNA: TGCGCCAGCAGCCAAGGTCGAGTGTGGTTCGGGGCGGGACCCACAGATACGCAGTATTTT.

This clonotype was counted ten times or more. The genes are TRBV28 and TRBJ2-2; tentatively, D is TRBD2 (6 bases). Trimming stripped 2 bases from V and 0 bases from J, with 7 bases between. Per the germline V gene, CDR1 is MDHEN and CDR2 is SYDVKM. CDR3 length equals 15 residues. The CDR3 DNA sequence: TGTGCCAGCAGTTTAGCGGGGTCGAACACCGGGGAGCTGTTTTTT. Translation: CASSLAGSNTGELFF.

In its sample, this clonotype was seen many times. V usage is TRBV7-9 and J usage is TRBJ1-6; 8 bases are shared with TRBD1. The CDR3 has 15 amino acids. Looked up from germline, CDR1 is SEHNR and CDR2 is FQNEAQ (reference sequence). Germline trimming cut 5 bases from V and 6 bases from J; bases unmatched to any gene: 6. The CDR3, as DNA: TGTGCCAGCAGCGGACAGGGTGCCCCTAATTCACCCCTCCACTTT. Encoded protein: CASSGQGAPNSPLHF.

This clonotype was seen a handful of times. The DNA for the CDR3 is TGCGCCAGCAGCCAGACTGGAAAACTGTTTTTT. This gives the protein CASSQTGKLFF. The chain has TRBV4-1 and TRBJ1-4; D remains ambiguous. V lost 3 bases to trimming and J lost 10 bases, with 6 bases between them. CDR3 size: 11 residues. CDR1 and CDR2 from the germline V gene are MGHRA and YSYEKL.

The rearrangement joins TRBV11-2 to TRBJ2-7, with unresolved D. The CDR3 length is 13 residues. Trimming took 5 bases from V and 3 from J, leaving 11 bases between them. Germline values: CDR1 SGHAT, CDR2 FQNNGV. In DNA form, the CDR3 reads TGTGCCAGCAGCACAGACTGGGACTACGAGCAGTACTTC. Protein: CASSTDWDYEQYF.

The rearrangement uses TRBV20-1 and TRBJ2-1; 15 nucleotides match TRBD2. The V segment lost 3 bases and the J segment 0 bases; nucleotides outside the gene matches: 6. This CDR3 has 18 amino acids. The V gene's germline CDR1 is DFQATT and CDR2 SNEGSKA (reference sequence). Written as DNA, the CDR3 is TGCAGTGCTAGGGGACTAGCGGGAGGCCGAAGCTCCTACAATGAGCAGTTCTTC. Translating it yields CSARGLAGGRSSYNEQFF.

V usage is TRBV9 and J usage is TRBJ2-7, with 10 bases lining up with TRBD2. V shed 2 bases, J shed 6 bases, and the junction held 14 bases outside the gene matches. Germline V gene lookup returns CDR1 SGDLS and CDR2 YYNGEE. The CDR3 loop spans 17 amino acids. In DNA, the CDR3 is TGTGCCAGCAGCGTGTACGTTACAGCGGGAGGGCCGGGCGAGCAGTACTTC. Its protein is CASSVYVTAGGPGEQYF.

As for this clonotype: A read error is possible here, since a much larger clone lies one base away. J is TRBJ2-7 and V is TRBV6-2 or TRBV6-3, with a weak D call TRBD1 (5 bases). Germline CDR1 is MNHEY and CDR2 is SVGEGT. The CDR3 consists of 15 residues. In DNA, the CDR3 is TGTGCCAGCACCTACGGGCAGGGTATAACCTACGAGCAGCACTTC. Protein sequence: CASTYGQGITYEQHF.

This clonotype was detected many times. The CDR3 bases are TGTGCCAGCAGCCGACAGGGGTATGGCTACACCTTC. Translating gives CASSRQGYGYTF. The rearrangement joins TRBV4-2 to TRBJ1-2; 8 nucleotides agree with TRBD1. The J segment lost 5 bases and the V segment lost 4 bases, leaving 0 bases of the junction unmatched. Germline values: CDR1 LGHNA, CDR2 YNFKEQ. This CDR3 contains 12 residues.

The sample holds many counts of this clonotype. V gene TRBV2 combines with J gene TRBJ2-4; D is possibly TRBD1 (6 bases). This CDR3 comprises 14 residues. In germline, CDR1 is SNHLY, CDR2 FYNNEI. V was clipped by 5 bases and J by 5 bases, with 13 bases between them. CDR3 DNA sequence: TGTGCCAGCAGTTCACAGGGTCCCCAAAACATTCAGTACTTC. This codes for CASSSQGPQNIQYF.

This clonotype has at least ten counts. CDR3 amino acids: CASRILVGSYEQYF. The CDR3 DNA is TGCGCCAGCAGGATTTTGGTAGGGTCCTACGAGCAGTACTTC. The chain joins TRBV5-1 to TRBJ2-7; D not resolved. CDR1 is SGHRS, CDR2 YFSETQ, per germline. V was shortened by 5 bases and J by 1 base, with 13 bases between the two germline ends. This CDR3 comprises 14 residues.

This clonotype appeared a few times. The V and J genes are TRBV15 and TRBJ2-1; 7 nucleotides match TRBD2. This CDR3 is 12 amino acids long. The germline CDR1 and CDR2 sequences are LNHNV and YYDKDF (reference sequence). Trimming removed 5 bases from V and 9 bases from J; junction bases left unmatched: 4. CDR3 DNA sequence: TGTGCCACCAGCGGGGGGGATGTTGAGCAGTTCTTC. Amino acid sequence: CATSGGDVEQFF.

The table lists this clonotype with many counts. The CDR3 protein is CATSEGTNTEAFF. The CDR3 DNA reads as TGTGCCACCAGTGAGGGAACGAACACTGAAGCTTTCTTT. The V and J genes are TRBV24-1 and TRBJ1-1; D unresolved. In germline, CDR1 is KGHDR, CDR2 SFDVKD. The V and J ends lost 4 bases and 1 base respectively, with 6 bases between them. The CDR3 runs 13 residues.

In its sample, this clonotype was seen a few times. This rearrangement joins TRBV4-3 to TRBJ2-7; 11 bases match TRBD2. CDR3 length: 15 amino acids. The germline gives CDR1 LGHNA, CDR2 YSLEER. Unmatched junction bases numbered 1, after V lost 3 bases and J lost 0 bases. Here the CDR3 DNA reads TGCGCCAGCAGCCAGGGACTAGCGGCCTCCTACGAGCAGTACTTC. It is translated as CASSQGLAASYEQYF.

CDR3 protein: CASSLLGTATNEKLFF. DNA for the CDR3: TGTGCCAGCAGTTTGCTCGGGACTGCAACTAATGAAAAACTGTTTTTT. The rearrangement links TRBV27 to TRBJ1-4; possibly TRBD1 for D (5 bases). CDR3 size: 16 residues. Trimming took off 3 bases at V and 0 bases at J, with 11 bases between the two ends. Germline V gene sequence: CDR1 MNHEY, CDR2 SMNVEV (reference sequence).

This clonotype was observed at least ten times. The genes are TRBV5-1 and TRBJ2-1, with 11 bases identical to TRBD2. The germline CDR1 and CDR2 sequences are SGHRS and YFSETQ. The V segment lost 4 bases and the J segment 0 bases; nucleotides outside the gene matches: 6. The length of the CDR3 is 17 residues. The CDR3: CASSPGLAVSSYNEQFF. The CDR3 DNA follows: TGCGCCAGCAGCCCGGGACTAGCGGTTAGCTCCTACAATGAGCAGTTCTTC. The variable domain in full, completed from reference TRBV5-1 and TRBJ2-1, reads KAGVTQTPRYLIKTRGQQVTLSCSPISGHRSVSWYQQTPGQGLQFLFEYFSETQRNKGNFPGRFSGRQFSNSRSEMNVSTLELGDSALYLCASSPGLAVSSYNEQFFGPGTRLTVL.

Many counts were recorded for this clonotype. The chain links TRBV12-3 or TRBV12-4 to TRBJ1-2, with D maybe TRBD1 (6 bases). Trimming pared 7 bases from V and 7 bases from J, leaving 13 bases between. The CDR3 totals 12 residues. The DNA of the CDR3 is TGTGCCAGCACTAACAGGGCTACTGGCTACACCTTC. This encodes CASTNRATGYTF.

The table lists this clonotype with many counts. The chain couples TRBV20-1 to TRBJ1-1; TRBD1 might be the D (5 bases). The length of the CDR3 is 12 residues. Germline CDR1 DFQATT, CDR2 SNEGSKA (reference sequence). Trimming took off 5 bases at V and 6 bases at J, with 13 bases between the two ends. The CDR3 DNA reads TGCAGTGCTCCCGACATGGGGGCTGAAGCTTTCTTT. Protein: CSAPDMGAEAFF.

The sample holds a few counts of this clonotype. The rearrangement uses TRBV9 and TRBJ2-3, with D perhaps matching TRBD2 (5 bases). The germline CDR1 and CDR2 sequences are SGDLS and YYNGEE. CDR3 length: 15 residues. In DNA form, the CDR3 reads TGTCCTGAGGGTCCGGGAAGACAAGGTACAGATACGCAGTATTTT. Protein: CPEGPGRQGTDTQYF. The complete variable domain, with remaining parts taken from reference TRBV9 and TRBJ2-3, reads DSGVTQTPKHLITATGQRVTLRCSPRSGDLSVYWYQQSLDQGLQFLIQYYNGEERAKGNILERFSAQQFPDLHSELNLSSLELGDSALYFCPEGPGRQGTDTQYFGPGTRLTVL.

This clonotype was observed many times. The gene calls are TRBV7-8 and TRBJ1-3; D not resolved. Trimming removed 2 bases from V and 1 base from J, with 15 bases in between. The CDR3 consists of 17 residues. CDR1 and CDR2 (germline): SGHVS, FQNEAQ. CDR3 in DNA: TGTGCCAGCAGCTTAAAGAGAGAGTCCCGGTCTGGAAACACCATATATTTT. This sequence encodes CASSLKRESRSGNTIYF. Full variable domain (remainder filled in from reference TRBV7-8 and TRBJ1-3): GAGVSQSPRYKVAKRGQDVALRCDPISGHVSLFWYQQALGQGPEFLTYFQNEAQLDKSGLPSDRFFAERPEGSVSTLKIQRTQQEDSAVYLCASSLKRESRSGNTIYFGEGSWLTVV.

As DNA, the CDR3 is TGTGCCAGCAGCTTACAACTAGCGGGGTCCTACAATGAGCAGTTCTTC. It specifies CASSLQLAGSYNEQFF. V is TRBV7-9 and J is TRBJ2-1; TRBD2 matches 10 bases. Per the germline V gene, CDR1 is SEHNR and CDR2 is FQNEAQ (reference sequence). The CDR3 spans 16 residues. Trimming took 2 bases from V and 1 from J; bases not matched to a gene: 2.

The V gene is TRBV5-1, the J gene TRBJ2-4, with D hard to call. Germline V gene lookup returns CDR1 SGHRS and CDR2 YFSETQ. This CDR3 is built from 15 residues. Trimming removed 4 bases at V and 0 bases at J, with 11 bases between. CDR3 nucleotides: TGCGCCAGCAGCCCCGACGGAGTAGCCAAAAACATTCAGTACTTC. Protein: CASSPDGVAKNIQYF. Based on the CDR3 plus reference TRBV5-1 and TRBJ2-4, the full variable domain is KAGVTQTPRYLIKTRGQQVTLSCSPISGHRSVSWYQQTPGQGLQFLFEYFSETQRNKGNFPGRFSGRQFSNSRSEMNVSTLELGDSALYLCASSPDGVAKNIQYFGAGTRLSVL.

This clonotype has ten or more counts. This chain uses TRBV27 with TRBJ1-5; D call uncertain. CDR1 is MNHEY and CDR2 is SMNVEV in the germline V gene (reference sequence). Trimming took off 6 bases at V and 5 bases at J, with 14 bases between the two ends. This CDR3 is built from 14 residues. Written as DNA, the CDR3 is TGTGCCAGCAGCACCTACTCAGTCCATCAGCCCCAGCATTTT. Its translation: CASSTYSVHQPQHF.

The table lists this clonotype with a few counts. V is TRBV20-1 and J is TRBJ2-5; D remains unclear. Trimming left V 3 bases short and J 2 bases short, with 13 bases between. The CDR3 loop spans 14 amino acids. Germline V lookup: CDR1 DFQATT, CDR2 SNEGSKA (reference sequence). CDR3 DNA: TGCAGTGCTAGTCGGGCAGGTCAACAAGAGACCCAGTACTTC. It is translated as CSASRAGQQETQYF.